This T cell receptor (beta chain) stems from a study of regulatory T cells in long-lasting Graves disease. This CDR3 is built from 16 residues. The V segment lost 4 bases and the J segment 5 bases; nucleotides outside the gene matches: 9. CDR1 and CDR2 from the germline V gene are MDHEN and SYDVKM. Study-level results: Between persistent patients, fewer than 3,500 public clonotypes were shared, exceeding the 966 shared between new patients.

This clonotype has a count of ten or more. Its cognate antigen is unknown. Construction of the TCR beta libraries employed iRepertoire HTBI primers in conjunction with Arm-PCR of CDR3 regions. TCRdb reprocessed the multiplex PCR reads with MiXCR, giving one entry per CDR3 protein. The sample records about 470,000 distinct CDR3 sequences, 20% to 25% being singletons. Stated time point: persistent/refractory GD, antithyroid drugs over 5 years with positive TRAb. Construction of the TCR library relied on RNA isolated from PBMCs. Criteria from the American Thyroid Association guidelines were applied to diagnose Graves' disease. Into tubes containing EDTA, approximately 9 milliliters of peripheral blood were drawn.

The V and J genes are TRBV28 and TRBJ2-5, with 11 bases identical to TRBD1. The specimen was peripheral blood mononuclear cells (PBMCs), collected when the disease was refractory, from a patient treated with antithyroid drugs. The sequence was collected from a female donor with Graves disease. This CDR3 reads CASSSRDRGISETQYF. The DNA of the CDR3 is TGTGCCAGCAGTTCCCGGGACAGGGGGATTTCGGAGACCCAGTACTTC. The variable domain in full, completed from reference TRBV28 and TRBJ2-5, reads DVKVTQSSRYLVKRTGEKVFLECVQDMDHENMFWYRQDPGLGLRLIYFSYDVKMKEKGDIPEGYSVSREKKERFSLILESASTNQTSMYLCASSSRDRGISETQYFGPGTRLLVL.